The 6 T cell receptor beta chains given below trace back to one sample, sequenced in a study of T-cell reconstitution after alpha-beta-depleted transplantation in children. For these TCRs, the target antigens are not known. Researchers prepared the TCRbeta library using unique molecular identifiers, the study reports. TCRdb called the PCR reads again in MiXCR, with one record for every CDR3 protein. The data contain 250,000 to 300,000 distinct CDR3 sequences, roughly 7.8% of them singletons. The study's findings and limits: By one year post-transplant, T-cell counts and diversity largely arose from T cells that were newly produced.

The sequencing here drew on peripheral blood, taken 360 days after TCRalphabeta/CD19-depleted stem cell transplant. The receptors shown here come from a female patient aged 2 to 10 who had a stem cell transplant for Fanconi anemia, so the T cells may come from the graft donor.

The table lists this clonotype with a few counts. V gene TRBV7-6 combines with J gene TRBJ1-6, with TRBD1 as a possible D gene (6 bases). The CDR3 loop spans 15 amino acids. The germline V gene has CDR1 SGHVS and CDR2 FNYEAQ. The V end was cut by 4 bases, the J end by 8 bases, with 15 bases between. CDR3 DNA sequence: TGTGCCAGCAGCTCGGAGATGCAGGGGTATTCACCCCTCCACTTT. This translates into CASSSEMQGYSPLHF.

The CDR3 region is CASSKLMGVGGPSFLSYEQYF. CDR3 sequence (DNA): TGTGCCAGCAGCAAACTTATGGGAGTCGGGGGCCCGTCTTTCCTTAGCTACGAGCAGTACTTC. The V and J genes are TRBV21-1 and TRBJ2-7; whether TRBD1, the table's D call, matches the DNA was not checked. TRBV21-1 is classified as a pseudogene. The CDR3 spans 21 residues.

Ten or more counts support this clonotype. The chain uses TRBV5-6 and TRBJ2-7; D may be TRBD1 (6 bases). CDR1 SGHDT and CDR2 YYEEEE come from the germline V gene. This CDR3 has 14 residues. Trimming took 0 bases from V and 5 from J, leaving 12 bases between them. The CDR3 protein is CASSLVTGRNEQYF. In DNA, the CDR3 is TGTGCCAGCAGCTTGGTGACAGGTAGGAACGAGCAGTACTTC. Variable domain in full (rest from reference TRBV5-6 and TRBJ2-7): DAGVTQSPTHLIKTRGQQVTLRCSPKSGHDTVSWYQQALGQGPQFIFQYYEEEERQRGNFPDRFSGHQFPNYSSELNVNALLLGDSALYLCASSLVTGRNEQYFGPGTRLTVT.

The chain has TRBV3-1 and TRBJ1-2; 10 bases match TRBD1. Trimming cost V 4 bases and J 4 bases; bases outside gene matches: 9. CDR1 is LGHDT and CDR2 is YNNKEL in the germline V gene (reference sequence). The CDR3 loop spans 16 amino acids. CDR3 nucleotides: TGTGCCAGCAGCCGCGGGAAGGGACAGGGGACCTATGGCTACACCTTC. Translating it yields CASSRGKGQGTYGYTF.

Ten or more counts support this clonotype. The genes are TRBV29-1 and TRBJ2-3, with D maybe TRBD2 (6 bases). Trimming left V 5 bases short and J 0 bases short, with 12 bases between. The CDR3 consists of 14 residues. Per germline, CDR1 SQVTM and CDR2 ANQGSEA. CDR3 in amino acids: CSVYWLASTDTQYF. The CDR3 nucleotides read TGCAGCGTTTATTGGCTAGCGAGCACAGATACGCAGTATTTT.

This clonotype was detected ten times or more. This chain links TRBV4-2 with TRBJ2-3; 7 positions match TRBD2. The CDR3 is 17 residues long. The J segment lost 2 bases and the V segment lost 2 bases, leaving 10 bases of the junction unmatched. The V gene's germline CDR1 is LGHNA and CDR2 YNFKEQ. As DNA, the CDR3 is TGTGCCAGCAGCCAATCAGTGGGAGGGCCTTTCACAGATACGCAGTATTTT. This gives the protein CASSQSVGGPFTDTQYF.